What follows are 2 T cell receptor beta chains derived from one specimen sequenced in a study of early T cells in non-severe SARS-CoV-2 infection. TCRdb ran MiXCR on the 5' RACE reads and lists one entry per CDR3 protein. The sample gives approximately 68,000 distinct CDR3 sequences, 10% of which show up once; less than 10% is in the top ten. The sample here was whole blood, taken at baseline. Receptors were obtained from an adult who was a healthcare worker with PCR-confirmed SARS-CoV-2 infection or an uninfected control (not recorded which).

In this sample, this clonotype turned up a few times. The J gene is TRBJ2-3, the V gene TRBV6-1, with 7 bases aligning to TRBD2. With 6 bases clipped from V and 4 bases from J, the junction kept 13 bases outside the gene matches. The CDR3 is 16 amino acids. CDR1 is MNHNS, CDR2 SASEGT, per germline. CDR3 amino acids: CASSHGIASGSDTQYF. The CDR3 region has the DNA TGTGCCAGCAGCCATGGCATAGCTAGCGGTTCAGATACGCAGTATTTT.

Ten or more counts support this clonotype. The chain links TRBV14 to TRBJ1-2, with D hard to call. CDR3 length: 14 residues. Germline V CDR1 and CDR2: SGHDN, FVKESK. Trimming removed 1 base at V and 0 bases at J, with 6 bases between. The CDR3 DNA reads TGTGCCAGCAGCCAAGGAGTCGCTAACTATGGCTACACCTTC. Translating it yields CASSQGVANYGYTF.